Each of the 25 T cell receptor beta chains below was sequenced from the same sample in a study of T cells in Graves' hyperthyroidism and ophthalmopathy. Amplification of TCR beta CDR3 regions was performed using RNA transcripts as template. With the HTBI primer set, the TCR CDR3 went through a first round of RT-PCR. TCRdb re-derived calls from the multiplex PCR reads in MiXCR, one entry per CDR3 protein. The sample has hundreds of thousands of distinct CDR3 sequences; 13% to 15% are singletons. The sample was blood. The receptors originated from a woman under 30 with Graves' hyperthyroidism.

A note on this clonotype: Possible read error: a much larger clone is one base away. The conserved phenylalanine or tryptophan is not found at the CDR3 terminus, so this likely reflects a read error. The V gene is TRBV20-1, the J gene TRBJ1-5; 8 bases fit TRBD1. The CDR3 has 14 amino acids. V shed 3 bases, J shed 4 bases, and the junction held 5 bases outside the gene matches. Germline CDR1 is DFQATT and CDR2 is SNEGSKA (reference sequence). In DNA, the CDR3 is TGCAGTGCTAGGCAGGGGGCGGATAATCAGCCCCAGCATTTG. It specifies CSARQGADNQPQHL.

This clonotype was counted many times. The J gene is TRBJ2-3, the V gene TRBV20-1; 8 bases line up with TRBD2. The CDR3 runs 14 residues. In germline, CDR1 is DFQATT, CDR2 SNEGSKA (reference sequence). V lost 0 bases and J lost 3; bases outside the gene matches: 2. As DNA, the CDR3 is TGCAGTGCTAGAGAGGCTAGCGGGACAGATACGCAGTATTTT. Protein: CSAREASGTDTQYF.

This clonotype was seen a few times. It is unclear where the CDR3 begins or ends on the DNA, so no DNA is shown, and the CDR3 is as TCRdb lists it. The V and J genes are TRBV27 and TRBJ2-5; the table's D call TRBD2 went unverified against the DNA. In germline, CDR1 is MNHEY, CDR2 SMNVEV (reference sequence). Including both end residues, the CDR3 is 19 amino acids long. This chain's CDR3 is CASSTSSGYLGWGSGTQYF.

This clonotype was observed at least ten times. The V call is TRBV11-2, the J call TRBJ2-1; D not certain. Trimming removed 1 base at V and 1 base at J, with 20 bases between. CDR1 is SGHAT, CDR2 FQNNGV, per germline. The CDR3 loop spans 19 amino acids. The chain's CDR3 is CASSLVARAGPASYNEQFF. The DNA of the CDR3 is TGTGCCAGCAGCTTAGTGGCTAGAGCAGGACCAGCGTCCTACAATGAGCAGTTCTTC.

As to this clonotype: A much more abundant neighbour one base away suggests this may be a read error. This sequence joins TRBV6-2 or TRBV6-3 and TRBJ2-3; 9 bases are a match to TRBD2. This CDR3 has 15 amino acids. With 2 bases clipped from V and 1 base from J, the junction kept 1 base outside the gene matches. CDR1 and CDR2 from the germline V gene are MNHEY and SVGEGT. CDR3 in amino acids: CASSYGTSRTDTQYF. CDR3 bases: TGTGCCAGCAGTTACGGGACTAGCCGCACAGATACGCAGTATTTT.

The chain combines TRBV7-9 with TRBJ1-6; D unresolved. Between the trimmed V and J ends, which lost 5 bases and 1 base, there was a span of 9 bases. Germline CDR1 SEHNR, CDR2 FQNEAQ (reference sequence). This CDR3 contains 15 residues. CDR3 region: CASSVESSYNSPLHF. The CDR3 bases are TGTGCCAGCAGCGTCGAAAGTTCCTATAATTCACCCCTCCACTTT.

This clonotype was detected ten times or more. The V call is TRBV2, the J call TRBJ2-3; unclear D gene. Trimming removed 6 bases at V and 8 bases at J, with 12 bases between. Germline loops: CDR1 SNHLY, CDR2 FYNNEI. This CDR3 comprises 12 residues. CDR3 bases: TGTGCCAGCAGCGCGTTGGAAGGTACGCAGTATTTT. This gives the protein CASSALEGTQYF. Drawing the rest from reference TRBV2 and TRBJ2-3, the complete variable domain is EPEVTQTPSHQVTQMGQEVILRCVPISNHLYFYWYRQILGQKVEFLVSFYNNEISEKSEIFDDQFSVERPDGSNFTLKIRSTKLEDSAMYFCASSALEGTQYFGPGTRLTVL.

Concerning this clonotype: A much bigger clone sits one base away, suggesting this may be a read error. This chain joins TRBV20-1 and TRBJ2-7; 12 bases fit TRBD2. The V segment lost 0 bases and the J segment 2 bases; nucleotides outside the gene matches: 8. The germline CDR1 and CDR2 sequences are DFQATT and SNEGSKA (reference sequence). This CDR3 has 17 amino acids. CDR3 sequence (DNA): TGCAGTGCTAGAGATGGGACTAGCGGGTGGAGCCCCTACGAGCAGTACTTC. This sequence encodes CSARDGTSGWSPYEQYF.

The chain joins TRBV15 to TRBJ2-4; no firm D call. Germline CDR1 reads LNHNV; CDR2 reads YYDKDF (reference sequence). The CDR3 loop spans 15 amino acids. V shed 0 bases and J shed 1 base, with 7 bases lying between them. CDR3: CATSRDLGAKNIQYF. The CDR3 nucleotides read TGTGCCACCAGCAGAGATCTGGGGGCCAAAAACATTCAGTACTTC.

This sequence joins TRBV19 and TRBJ1-5; the match to TRBD1 covers 8 bases. Unmatched junction bases numbered 6, after V lost 3 bases and J lost 2 bases. The CDR3 is 16 residues long. CDR1 is LNHDA, CDR2 SQIVND, per germline (reference sequence). The CDR3 bases are TGTGCCAGTAGTATTTTACCGGGACAGGGCAATCAGCCCCAGCATTTT. Its protein product is CASSILPGQGNQPQHF.

This clonotype came up many times. This chain joins TRBV27 and TRBJ2-3, with TRBD1 matching over 8 bases. Unmatched junction bases numbered 7, after V lost 5 bases and J lost 0 bases. The germline CDR1 and CDR2 sequences are MNHEY and SMNVEV (reference sequence). The CDR3 runs to 16 residues. CDR3 nucleotide sequence: TGTGCCAGCAGTCTGCTCGGGACAGGTAGCACAGATACGCAGTATTTT. Amino acids: CASSLLGTGSTDTQYF.

The chain employs TRBV7-9 and TRBJ1-2; TRBD1 matches at 7 bases. CDR3 size: 13 residues. The germline gives CDR1 SEHNR, CDR2 FQNEAQ (reference sequence). The junction had 7 bases not matched to a gene; V was cut back by 5 bases and J by 7 bases. CDR3 coding DNA: TGTGCCAGCAGCCCACAGGGGACCCCTGGCTACACCTTC. It encodes CASSPQGTPGYTF.

There are a few counts of this clonotype. The chain joins TRBV19 to TRBJ2-3; TRBD2 aligns across 13 bases. V gave up 3 bases and J gave up 5 bases; unmatched junction bases: 11. The CDR3 loop spans 18 amino acids. Germline loops: CDR1 LNHDA, CDR2 SQIVND (reference sequence). The CDR3 reads CASSISSLAGGPGDTQYF. DNA for the CDR3: TGTGCCAGTAGTATCTCCTCACTAGCGGGAGGGCCGGGAGATACGCAGTATTTT.

This clonotype was detected only a few times. A much larger clone differs from this one at a single base, so this may be a read error. The chain joins TRBV7-8 to TRBJ2-5, with 8 bases matching TRBD2. CDR1 is SGHVS and CDR2 is FQNEAQ in the germline V gene. V shed 2 bases and J 9 bases; nucleotides not matched to a gene: 5. The CDR3 extends over 13 amino acids. CDR3 protein: CASSLNWREAQYF. Written as DNA, the CDR3 is TGTGCCAGCAGCTTAAATTGGCGGGAGGCCCAGTACTTC. The full variable domain, its missing parts supplied by reference TRBV7-8 and TRBJ2-5, is GAGVSQSPRYKVAKRGQDVALRCDPISGHVSLFWYQQALGQGPEFLTYFQNEAQLDKSGLPSDRFFAERPEGSVSTLKIQRTQQEDSAVYLCASSLNWREAQYFGPGTRLLVL.

This clonotype was observed many times. The chain couples TRBV13 to TRBJ2-7, with 11 bases aligning to TRBD2. The CDR3 totals 15 residues. Unmatched junction bases numbered 1, after V lost 3 bases and J lost 0 bases. Germline CDR1 PRHDT, CDR2 FYEKMQ (reference sequence). The CDR3 protein is CASSLTSGNSYEQYF. CDR3 in DNA: TGTGCCAGCAGCTTGACTAGCGGGAACTCCTACGAGCAGTACTTC.

As for this clonotype: This is likely a read error, given that the CDR3 carries no conserved phenylalanine or tryptophan at its end. The chain carries TRBV13 and TRBJ1-2, with 8 bases identical to TRBD1. V lost 4 bases and J lost 3; bases outside the gene matches: 13. There are 17 residues in the CDR3. The V gene's germline CDR1 is PRHDT and CDR2 FYEKMQ (reference sequence). CDR3: CASSSPSTGGTDYGYTL. In DNA, the CDR3 is TGTGCCAGCAGCTCACCCAGTACAGGGGGGACGGACTATGGCTACACCCTC.

This clonotype was seen repeatedly, ten times or more. The chain uses TRBV5-6 and TRBJ2-7; TRBD2 matches at 10 bases. CDR1 and CDR2 (germline): SGHDT, YYEEEE. The CDR3 consists of 16 residues. The V and J ends lost 2 bases and 4 bases, in that order; junction bases with no gene match: 9. The CDR3 bases are TGTGCCAGCAGCTTCCTAGCGGGAGTGATAGCATACGAGCAGTACTTC. This translates into CASSFLAGVIAYEQYF.

A note on this clonotype: This could be a read error, since a much larger clone is one nucleotide away. DNA of the CDR3: TGTGCCAGCTCACCACCGGGGGCCGCTGAAGCTTTCTTT. This sequence encodes CASSPPGAAEAFF. This sequence joins TRBV18 and TRBJ1-1; D may be TRBD1 (6 bases). The germline CDR1 and CDR2 sequences are KGHSH and LQKENI. Trimming removed 0 bases from V and 6 bases from J, with 8 bases in between. This CDR3 has 13 amino acids.

There are many counts of this clonotype. This chain uses TRBV2 with TRBJ1-5; D might be TRBD1 (5 bases). The CDR3 runs 15 residues. Germline V gene lookup returns CDR1 SNHLY and CDR2 FYNNEI. V lost 8 bases and J lost 9, with 23 bases in between. The CDR3 DNA follows: TGTGCCAGCGGCCGACAGCAACCCGAGTCTGGGCCCCAGCATTTT. It encodes CASGRQQPESGPQHF.

This rearrangement joins TRBV7-2 to TRBJ2-7; 9 nucleotides match TRBD2. The germline CDR1 and CDR2 sequences are SGHTA and FQGNSA. The CDR3 is made up of 15 amino acids. Trimming took 1 base from V and 6 from J; bases not matched to a gene: 7. For the CDR3, the DNA is TGTGCCAGCAGCTTAGGCGGGAGGGAAGGGCTCGAGCAGTACTTC. Protein sequence: CASSLGGREGLEQYF.

This clonotype was counted ten times or more. The chain is built from TRBV5-5 and TRBJ1-1; the match to TRBD1 covers 10 bases. From germline, CDR1 is SGHKS and CDR2 YYEKEE (reference sequence). This CDR3 is built from 14 residues. V lost 2 bases, J lost 5 bases, and 3 bases stayed unmatched. Here the CDR3 reads CASSFGTGVTEAFF. The CDR3 DNA is TGTGCCAGCAGCTTTGGGACAGGGGTAACTGAAGCTTTCTTT.

The CDR3 DNA is TGTGCCAGCAGCGTAAGGGGGACAGGGCAAAACATTCAGTACTTC. This encodes CASSVRGTGQNIQYF. This chain uses TRBV9 with TRBJ2-4, with 9 nucleotides matching TRBD1. Trimming cost V 1 base and J 5 bases; bases outside gene matches: 4. This CDR3 comprises 15 residues. In germline, CDR1 is SGDLS, CDR2 YYNGEE.

At least ten counts were recorded for this clonotype. The rearrangement uses TRBV12-3 or TRBV12-4 and TRBJ2-7; 8 bases map to TRBD2. V dropped 8 bases and J dropped 3; count of bases not matched to a gene: 9. This CDR3 has 14 residues. The CDR3 protein is CASVPGGGNYEQYF. CDR3 coding DNA: TGTGCCAGCGTACCCGGGGGGGGTAACTACGAGCAGTACTTC.

This clonotype was seen at least ten times. The chain joins TRBV7-2 to TRBJ2-1; D unclear. Trimming removed 6 bases from V and 4 bases from J, with 16 bases in between. The CDR3 is 15 residues long. Germline V gene data show CDR1 as SGHTA and CDR2 as FQGNSA. The CDR3 loop reads CASRKTIISYNEQFF. The CDR3 DNA reads TGTGCCAGCAGAAAAACTATAATCTCTTACAATGAGCAGTTCTTC. Based on the CDR3 plus reference TRBV7-2 and TRBJ2-1, the full variable domain is GAGVSQSPSNKVTEKGKDVELRCDPISGHTALYWYRQSLGQGLEFLIYFQGNSAPDKSGLPSDRFSAERTGGSVSTLTIQRTQQEDSAVYLCASRKTIISYNEQFFGPGTRLTVL.

This clonotype was observed at least ten times. This chain links TRBV29-1 with TRBJ2-1; the D is unclear. Germline V gene sequence: CDR1 SQVTM, CDR2 ANQGSEA. This CDR3 region has 16 residues. Trimming left V 3 bases short and J 6 bases short, with 21 bases between. CDR3 residues: CSVDTRLYSSGNEQFF. Here the CDR3 DNA reads TGCAGCGTTGATACCAGGTTGTACTCCTCTGGCAATGAGCAGTTCTTC.